These T cell receptor beta chains were read from a single sample in a study of blood T cell repertoires in COVID-19. Profiling relied on immunoSEQ multiplex PCR, and the TCRdb table lists in-frame clones only, not all of them. Among under 110,000 clones, 85% were seen once, and the ten largest hold around 2%. Sequences were obtained from peripheral blood. The receptors here all came from a woman between 65 and 79 years old with active or convalescent COVID-19. The CDR3 runs from the conserved cysteine through the conserved F or W. D genes are given only for firm matches. Only part of the rows carry a size: once, few, many, or a class if the clone is expanded.

.	TRBV19	TRBJ1-5	.	CASSILGEGFQPQHF	TGTGCCAGTAGTATATTAGGGGAGGGTTTTCAGCCCCAGCATTTT
TRBD1	TRBV5-1	TRBJ2-2	.	CASSETGANTGELFF	TGCGCCAGCAGCGAGACAGGGGCGAACACCGGGGAGCTGTTTTTT
.	TRBV5-5	TRBJ1-2	.	CASSVTGRANYGYTF	TGTGCCAGCAGCGTCACAGGGCGGGCTAACTATGGCTACACCTTC
.	TRBV19	TRBJ1-1	.	CASSIVGVTNTEAFF	TGTGCCAGTAGTATAGTAGGGGTCACGAACACTGAAGCTTTCTTT
TRBD1	TRBV18	TRBJ1-1	.	CASSPQRQGLNTEAFF	TGTGCCAGCTCACCACAGAGACAGGGGCTGAACACTGAAGCTTTCTTT
.	TRBV5-4	TRBJ1-6	.	CASSLEGVDNSPLHF	TGTGCCAGCAGCTTGGAAGGAGTAGATAATTCACCCCTCCACTTT
.	TRBV7-9	TRBJ1-4	.	CASSQGDGGNEKLFF	TGTGCCAGCAGCCAGGGTGACGGTGGTAATGAAAAACTGTTTTTT
.	TRBV13	TRBJ2-3	.	CASSWGRGTDTQYF	TGTGCCAGCAGTTGGGGTAGGGGTACAGATACGCAGTATTTT
TRBD1	TRBV28	TRBJ2-1	.	CASRYRTGSYNEQFF	TGTGCCAGCAGATACCGGACAGGCTCCTACAATGAGCAGTTCTTC
.	TRBV7-2	TRBJ2-1	.	CASSLAGTGSYNEQFF	TGTGCCAGCAGCTTAGCCGGGACTGGCTCCTACAATGAGCAGTTCTTC
TRBD1	TRBV28	TRBJ1-2	.	CASSFPVDRGGYGYTF	TGTGCCAGCAGTTTCCCGGTCGACAGGGGTGGCTATGGCTACACCTTC
.	TRBV6-2/TRBV6-3	TRBJ1-1	.	CASSYYRAGVGNTEAFF	TGTGCCAGCAGTTATTACCGCGCCGGGGTTGGGAACACTGAAGCTTTCTTT
TRBD1	TRBV6-5	TRBJ1-6	.	CASRRTGPNSPLHF	TGTGCCAGCAGACGGACAGGTCCTAATTCACCCCTCCACTTT
TRBD2	TRBV6-5	TRBJ2-1	.	CASQTSGSTDEQFF	TGTGCCAGCCAGACTAGCGGGAGTACGGATGAGCAGTTCTTC
TRBD2	TRBV5-1	TRBJ2-1	.	CASSVGLAGVVQFF	TGCGCCAGCAGCGTCGGACTAGCGGGGGTCGTGCAGTTCTTC
TRBD1	TRBV5-1	TRBJ1-4	once	CASSWQGTGVSEEKLFF	TGCGCCAGCAGCTGGCAAGGGACAGGGGTGTCGGAGGAAAAACTGTTTTTT
TRBD1	TRBV7-2	TRBJ1-6	.	CASSPRTGYIYSPLHF	TGTGCCAGCAGCCCTCGGACAGGGTATATCTATTCACCCCTCCACTTT
.	TRBV5-1	TRBJ2-2	.	CASSFTVNTGELFF	TGCGCCAGCAGCTTTACAGTGAACACCGGGGAGCTGTTTTTT
TRBD1	TRBV6-2/TRBV6-3	TRBJ1-6	.	CASSIPGTVNSPLHF	TGTGCCAGCAGCATACCCGGGACAGTCAATTCACCCCTCCACTTT
.	TRBV5-5	TRBJ2-7	.	CASSLLREPYEQYF	TGTGCCAGCAGCTTACTCCGGGAACCCTACGAGCAGTACTTC
TRBD2	TRBV14	TRBJ2-3	.	CASSHRSSGGSDTQYF	TGTGCCAGCAGCCATCGTAGTAGCGGGGGCTCAGATACGCAGTATTTT
TRBD1	TRBV7-3	TRBJ1-3	.	CASSSRTGGNTIYF	TGTGCCAGCAGCTCCCGGACAGGGGGTAACACCATATATTTT
.	TRBV24-1	TRBJ2-1	.	CATSDFPGASSYNEQFF	TGTGCCACCAGTGATTTTCCAGGGGCGAGCTCCTACAATGAGCAGTTCTTC
.	TRBV20-1	TRBJ2-3	.	CSASDPFTDTQYF	TGCAGTGCTAGTGACCCGTTCACAGATACGCAGTATTTT
.	TRBV10-3	TRBJ2-1	.	CAISEPETGSYNEQFF	TGTGCCATCAGTGAGCCGGAGACGGGTTCCTACAATGAGCAGTTCTTC
.	TRBV19	TRBJ2-5	.	CASSYAAGETQYF	TGTGCCAGTAGTTACGCGGCCGGAGAGACCCAGTACTTC
TRBD1	TRBV5-4	TRBJ2-5	once	CASSAGQGARETQYF	TGTGCCAGCAGCGCGGGACAGGGGGCTAGAGAGACCCAGTACTTC
.	TRBV7-3	TRBJ2-2	.	CASSSRDSGELFF	TGTGCCAGCAGCTCCAGGGATTCCGGGGAGCTGTTTTTT
TRBD2	TRBV11-2	TRBJ2-5	.	CASSRLAGQQETQYF	TGTGCCAGCAGCCGACTAGCGGGGCAACAAGAGACCCAGTACTTC
TRBD1	TRBV2	TRBJ1-5	.	CASSELQTGGNQPQHF	TGTGCCAGCAGTGAACTACAGACAGGGGGCAATCAGCCCCAGCATTTT
.	TRBV4-1	TRBJ1-4	.	CASSQPSGGINEKLFF	TGCGCCAGCAGCCAACCCTCCGGAGGGATCAATGAAAAACTGTTTTTT
TRBD2	TRBV5-1	TRBJ2-3	.	CASSFSGGSTDTQYF	TGCGCCAGCAGCTTTAGCGGGGGCAGCACAGATACGCAGTATTTT
.	TRBV6-1	TRBJ1-6	.	CASSEREGGNSPLHF	TGTGCCAGCAGTGAAAGGGAGGGTGGTAATTCACCCCTCCACTTT
.	TRBV3-1/TRBV3-2	TRBJ2-1	.	CASSQTANSYNEQFF	TGTGCCAGCAGCCAAACTGCGAACTCCTACAATGAGCAGTTCTTC
TRBD1	TRBV2	TRBJ1-2	.	CASSSSGTGLRGYTF	TGTGCCAGCAGTTCGTCCGGGACAGGGCTGAGAGGCTACACCTTC
.	TRBV5-6	TRBJ1-5	.	CASSLGWGGEDQPQHF	TGTGCCAGCAGTCTGGGGTGGGGAGGTGAGGATCAGCCCCAGCATTTT
.	TRBV14	TRBJ1-1	.	CASSHRVVDTEAFF	TGTGCCAGCAGCCACAGGGTTGTGGACACTGAAGCTTTCTTT
.	TRBV28	TRBJ1-3	.	CASSLRPGSGNTIYF	TGTGCCAGCAGTTTGCGTCCAGGCTCTGGAAACACCATATATTTT
TRBD1	TRBV30	TRBJ1-5	.	CAWSAGGDQPQHF	TGTGCCTGGAGTGCAGGGGGCGATCAGCCCCAGCATTTT
.	TRBV30	TRBJ1-4	.	CAWSRSGGLEKLFF	TGTGCCTGGAGTCGGAGCGGAGGTCTCGAAAAACTGTTTTTT
.	TRBV7-9	TRBJ2-7	.	CASSLSSGEQYF	TGTGCCAGCAGCTTATCGTCCGGCGAGCAGTACTTC
.	TRBV30	TRBJ1-2	.	CAWSPPWGGNYGYTF	TGTGCCTGGAGTCCCCCTTGGGGAGGTAACTATGGCTACACCTTC
TRBD1	TRBV19	TRBJ2-5	.	CASSPRDRGYQETQYF	TGTGCCAGTAGTCCCCGGGACAGGGGGTACCAAGAGACCCAGTACTTC